Listed below are T cell receptor beta chains from one sample, sequenced in a study of control samples from healthy donors and cancer patients. Profiled with immunoSEQ multiplex PCR; TCRdb holds only in-frame clones, not every one. The sample yields around 42,000 clones, 83% seen once. The material sequenced was blood. The receptors here all came from a man aged 60 to 75 in good health. The conserved cysteine and the conserved F or W are not part of the CDR3 here. The size field is filled for only some rows; it gives once, few, many or a size class.

-	TRBJ1-4	TRBV18	ASSPPGQGAMGDEKLF
-	TRBJ2-1	TRBV4-3	ASSQDSAAGGLWEQF
-	TRBJ1-2	TRBV30	AWSVAGVATRYT
-	TRBJ1-4	TRBV28	ASREGVTNEKLF
-	TRBJ2-1	TRBV5-1	ASRPGTDYNEQF
-	TRBJ1-1	TRBV18	ASSPNGGMNTEAF
medium-sized	TRBJ2-2	TRBV5-1	ASSSEGNTGELF
-	TRBJ2-7	TRBV7-8	ASSLVSYEQY
few	TRBJ1-6	TRBV27	ASSLKEDMALH
-	TRBJ1-5	TRBV5-6	ASSFGRNQPQH
-	TRBJ1-6	TRBV6-2/TRBV6-3	ASSYIRDREISYNSPLH
-	TRBJ2-3	TRBV24-1	ATGGPLGDTQY
-	TRBJ2-2	TRBV7-3	ASSFGQGDPGELF
once	TRBJ1-4	TRBV4-3	ASSQGVRNEKLF
once	TRBJ2-7	TRBV4-1	ASSQVTGAPYEQY
-	TRBJ1-1	TRBV4-3	ASSQDYRVQAGEAF
few	TRBJ1-2	TRBV6-4	ASSDGRGRDGYT
-	TRBJ1-1	TRBV5-6	ASSPPTGLNTEAF
-	TRBJ1-1	TRBV28	ASILLGGAEAF
once	TRBJ1-2	TRBV2	ASSEIRQGYT
-	TRBJ1-5	TRBV28	ASSTGPYRPQH
-	TRBJ1-5	TRBV6-5	ASGQQGYSNQPQH
-	TRBJ2-7	TRBV6-5	ASSRQTYEQY
-	TRBJ2-2	TRBV27	ASSPQRPNTGELF
-	TRBJ1-2	TRBV6-1	ASSEPGKANYGYT
-	TRBJ2-7	TRBV28	ASSPKGMKQY
-	TRBJ1-1	TRBV30	AILGGSHTEAF
-	TRBJ2-7	TRBV7-2	ASSSIGYEQY
once	TRBJ1-1	TRBV12-3/TRBV12-4	ASSLVNTEAF
-	TRBJ2-3	TRBV5-6	ASSVRTGLTQY
-	TRBJ1-1	TRBV7-2	ASSLDQGAVAF
-	TRBJ2-1	TRBV2	ASAGSSYNEQF
-	TRBJ2-3	TRBV5-6	ASSLTSGGLRSTDTQY
-	TRBJ2-2	TRBV6-5	AVRRNRDTGELF
-	TRBJ2-3	TRBV11-3	ASSLDAKGATTDTQY
-	TRBJ1-5	TRBV3-1/TRBV3-2	ASSQRTGDQH
-	TRBJ2-3	TRBV6-2/TRBV6-3	ASSPRTSGSLTDTQY
-	TRBJ1-3	TRBV19	ASSIARQANTIY
-	TRBJ1-2	TRBV2	ASSAEQGSGYT
-	TRBJ2-3	TRBV19	ASSPAKFARGGSSDTQY
-	TRBJ2-3	TRBV6-5	ASGAGEGYTQY
-	TRBJ2-5	TRBV29-1	SVLGLAGETQY
-	TRBJ1-6	TRBV28	ASTEPPRGSYNSPLH
-	TRBJ1-5	TRBV6-5	ASSSGGDNQPQH
once	TRBJ1-1	TRBV20-1	STSVNTEAF
-	TRBJ1-2	TRBV5-1	ASARREGANYGYT
-	TRBJ2-7	TRBV28	ASCSFGPYEQY
-	TRBJ1-1	TRBV14	ASSLLQGKGNTEAF
-	TRBJ1-4	TRBV11-2	ASSLAPTKATNEKLF
-	TRBJ1-6	TRBV6-2/TRBV6-3	ASSFRTGSYNSPLH
-	TRBJ2-1	TRBV11-2	ASSRRSANEQF
few	TRBJ1-4	TRBV7-6	ASSMDRNEKLF
once	TRBJ2-1	TRBV5-1	ASTGGGGTIEQF
few	TRBJ2-1	TRBV4-2	ASSQEGGYNEQF